This T cell receptor (beta chain) came from a study of blood T cells in healthy people across ages. The authors ran a second PCR of 7 to 11 cycles using a sample-barcoded 5' primer and a J-beta primer mix. TCRdb fed the 5' RACE reads into MiXCR, producing one record per CDR3 protein. The profile shows over a million distinct CDR3 sequences, around 40% of them singletons. Germline assignment: CDR1 SGHTA and CDR2 FQGNSA. After removal of 1 base from V and 2 bases from J, the junction contained 5 bases not matched to a gene. This CDR3 is 16 amino acids long. The rearrangement uses TRBV7-2 and TRBJ2-5; 9 nucleotides align to TRBD2. Sequencing input: blood. The origin of this receptor is a woman aged 18 to 35 in good health. The DNA for the CDR3 is TGTGCCAGCAGCTTAGGGACTCTAGCGGGACAAGAGACCCAGTACTTC. Translating it yields CASSLGTLAGQETQYF.